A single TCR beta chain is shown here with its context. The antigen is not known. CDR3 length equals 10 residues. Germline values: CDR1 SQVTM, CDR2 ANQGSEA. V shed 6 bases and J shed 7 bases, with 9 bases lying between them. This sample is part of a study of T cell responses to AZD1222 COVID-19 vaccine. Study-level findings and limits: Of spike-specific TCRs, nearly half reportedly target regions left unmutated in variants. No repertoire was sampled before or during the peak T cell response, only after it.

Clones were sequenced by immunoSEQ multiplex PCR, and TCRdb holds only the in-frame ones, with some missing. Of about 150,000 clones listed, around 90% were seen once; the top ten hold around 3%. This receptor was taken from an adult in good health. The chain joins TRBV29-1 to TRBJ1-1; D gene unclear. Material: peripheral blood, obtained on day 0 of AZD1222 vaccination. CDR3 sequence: CSVGEVEAFF. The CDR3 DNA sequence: TGCAGCGTAGGCGAAGTTGAAGCTTTCTTT.